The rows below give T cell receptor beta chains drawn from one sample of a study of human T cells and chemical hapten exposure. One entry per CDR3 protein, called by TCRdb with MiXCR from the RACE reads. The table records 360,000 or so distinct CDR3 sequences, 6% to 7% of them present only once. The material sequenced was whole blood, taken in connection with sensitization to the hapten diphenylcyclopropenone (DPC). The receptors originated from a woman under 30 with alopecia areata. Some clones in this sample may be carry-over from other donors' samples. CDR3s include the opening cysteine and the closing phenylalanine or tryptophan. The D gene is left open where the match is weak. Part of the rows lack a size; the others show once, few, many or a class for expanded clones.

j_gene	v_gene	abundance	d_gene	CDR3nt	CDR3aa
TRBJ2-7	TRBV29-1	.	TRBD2	TGCAGCGCCGGGAGGGAATCATCCTACGAGCAGTACTTC	CSAGRESSYEQYF
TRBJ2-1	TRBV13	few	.	TGTGCCAGCAGCTACCGCCTGCGCTACAATGAGCAGTTCTTC	CASSYRLRYNEQFF
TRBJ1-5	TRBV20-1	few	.	TGCAGTGCCCCTTCGAGAGGGGGGAGCAATCAGCCCCAGCATTTT	CSAPSRGGSNQPQHF
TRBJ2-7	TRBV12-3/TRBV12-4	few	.	TGTGCCAGCAGCTCCCTGGGGGACGAGCAGTACTTC	CASSSLGDEQYF
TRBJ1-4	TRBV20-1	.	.	TGCAGTGCTACCTCAAAACCCCAGCGGGCAACTAATGAAAAACTGTTTTTT	CSATSKPQRATNEKLFF
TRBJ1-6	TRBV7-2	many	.	TGTGCCAGCCTACCCCAGAGCTCCTATAATTCACCCCTCCACTTT	CASLPQSSYNSPLHF
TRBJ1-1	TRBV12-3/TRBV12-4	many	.	TGTGCAGTCAAGCGGGGGCAGGCTGAAGCTTTCTTT	CAVKRGQAEAFF
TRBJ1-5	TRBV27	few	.	TGTGCCAGCAGTTTTGAGGGGTTCAATCAGCCCCAGCATTTT	CASSFEGFNQPQHF
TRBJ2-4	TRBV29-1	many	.	TGCAGCGTCGGGACCGCGGATCTAAACATTCAGTACTTC	CSVGTADLNIQYF
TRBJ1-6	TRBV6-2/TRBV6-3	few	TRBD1	TGTGCCAGCGGTGTGACAGGGAGAAGAAATTCACCCCTCCACTTT	CASGVTGRRNSPLHF
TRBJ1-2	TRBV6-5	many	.	TGTGCCAGCAGTTTCCTAACAGATAACTATGGCTACACCTTC	CASSFLTDNYGYTF
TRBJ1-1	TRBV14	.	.	TGTGCCAGCAGCCAAGTTTCCCACACTGAAGCTTACTTT	CASSQVSHTEAYF
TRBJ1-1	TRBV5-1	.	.	TGCGCCAGCAGCTTCGAGGACCTCACTGAAGCTTTCTTT	CASSFEDLTEAFF
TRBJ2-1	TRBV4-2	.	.	TGTGCCAGCAGGCAAGTCCCGACTAGACTCGATGAGCAGTTCTTC	CASRQVPTRLDEQFF
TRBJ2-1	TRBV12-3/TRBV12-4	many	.	TGTGCCAGCACCAACCCTGGCAGCTCCTACAATGAGCAGTTCTTC	CASTNPGSSYNEQFF
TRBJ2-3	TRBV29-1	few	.	TGCAGCGTTGAAGATCCGGTATCAGGCAGACGACCCACAGATACGCAGTATTTT	CSVEDPVSGRRPTDTQYF